This T cell receptor (beta chain) was recovered during a study of cytomegalovirus exposure and HLA in healthy donors. Germline V gives CDR1 SEHNR, CDR2 FQNEAQ (reference sequence). V gave up 0 bases and J gave up 2 bases, with 11 bases separating them. The CDR3 totals 16 residues. A multiplex PCR was run with 60 Vbeta primers and 13 Jbeta primers. Libraries were prepared by immunoSEQ multiplex PCR; TCRdb keeps only in-frame clonotypes and omits some of them. This sample carries around 130,000 clones, just over 70% of them seen once, and the ten largest clones take roughly 3%. About this clone itself: Its antigen is as yet unknown.

Notes on the study in general: In a later analysis, TCR beta V- and J-gene trimming showed a link to a missense DCLRE1C variant.

The sample was PBMCs. This TCR came from a woman aged 60-75 years in good health and CMV-seropositive. This chain connects TRBV7-9 to TRBJ1-5; D unresolved. CDR3 DNA: TGTGCCAGCAGCTTAGCGCCCGGGGAGGGCAATCAGCCCCAGCATTTT. It codes for CASSLAPGEGNQPQHF.